This entry concerns a single T cell receptor beta chain. Its antigen remains unknown. Relative to the germline gene, one junction end is altered; a read error may explain this. This CDR3 contains 13 residues. Germline lookup yields CDR1 SGHNT and CDR2 YYREEE (reference sequence). Treatment specified: 19 received Ad26.COV2.S at low or high dose, single or two shots; 5 received placebo; per-sample allocation not given. Day 63 following the first vaccine or placebo injection was when the samples were taken. The shot given was an Ad26 vector that makes Wuhan-strain SARS-CoV-2 spike. Generated by immunoSEQ multiplex PCR, the TCRdb table keeps only in-frame clones and is missing some. Among fewer than 400,000 clones listed, 70% to 90% were seen once. This sample is drawn from a study of Ad26.COV2.S vaccination and SARS-CoV-2 variants. The wider study: Each vaccinee took Ad26.COV2.S intramuscularly, once or twice 56 days apart. Broader study findings: Vaccine and placebo recipients had comparable breadth of non-spike TCRs. There was a possibility that the TCR breadth and depth analyses underestimated total T cell responses.

The sequence was obtained from a person aged 18-60 years who received the Ad26.COV2.S COVID-19 vaccine or a placebo. The sample was peripheral blood, taken in a trial of Ad26.COV2.S vaccine versus placebo. The V gene is TRBV5-4, the J gene TRBJ1-2, with D maybe TRBD1 (6 bases). The CDR3 is CASSYTRRTDPFF. The CDR3 DNA sequence: TGTGCCAGCAGCTATACCCGACGGACAGACCCATTCTTC.